This T cell receptor beta chain was captured by sequencing in a study of T cells in Graves' hyperthyroidism and ophthalmopathy. This clonotype came up many times. The antigen is undetermined. RNA transcripts were the template for amplifying TCR beta CDR3 regions. The primer set for the first-round RT-PCR of the TCR CDR3 was HTBI. TCRdb used MiXCR to reprocess the multiplex PCR reads, holding one entry per CDR3 protein. The sample consists of about 500,000 distinct CDR3 sequences, 40% to 50% of them appearing once. The CDR3 is made up of 16 amino acids. Per the germline V gene, CDR1 is LNHDA and CDR2 is SQIVND (reference sequence). V dropped 4 bases and J dropped 7; count of bases not matched to a gene: 12. Study observations and caveats: Among clonotypes expanded in thyroid above 0.001, most were also found in blood.

On the basis of clinical symptoms, serum thyroxine and TRAb, thyroid ultrasound and orbital computed tomography, diagnoses were made. The source material was peripheral blood or thyroid tissue (not recorded which). The rearrangement joins TRBV19 to TRBJ1-2, with 10 positions matching TRBD1. The sequence was collected from an adult woman with Graves' disease, either hyperthyroidism or ophthalmopathy (not recorded which). CDR3 nucleotides: TGTGCCAGTAGTACATCCGGGACAGGGGATCGTGCTGGCTACACCTTC. Its translation: CASSTSGTGDRAGYTF.